This TCR beta chain derives from a study of T-cell reconstitution after alpha-beta-depleted transplantation in children. V was trimmed by 6 bases and J by 6 bases, leaving 12 bases between them. The CDR3 runs to 13 residues. The TCRbeta library incorporated unique molecular identifiers. TCRdb passed the PCR reads through MiXCR, listing each CDR3 protein once. Of approximately 520,000 distinct CDR3 sequences in the sample, 30% to 35% were seen once. This clonotype was detected only a few times. This sequence originates from a human donor who donated a stem cell graft to a child with aplastic anemia. The genes are TRBV12-3 or TRBV12-4 and TRBJ2-1; unclear D gene. Sequenced here: PBMCs from the stem cell graft donor, sampled from the stem cell graft. The CDR3 loop reads CASSAPEFNEQFF. CDR3 coding DNA: TGTGCCAGCAGCGCCCCAGAGTTCAATGAGCAGTTCTTC.